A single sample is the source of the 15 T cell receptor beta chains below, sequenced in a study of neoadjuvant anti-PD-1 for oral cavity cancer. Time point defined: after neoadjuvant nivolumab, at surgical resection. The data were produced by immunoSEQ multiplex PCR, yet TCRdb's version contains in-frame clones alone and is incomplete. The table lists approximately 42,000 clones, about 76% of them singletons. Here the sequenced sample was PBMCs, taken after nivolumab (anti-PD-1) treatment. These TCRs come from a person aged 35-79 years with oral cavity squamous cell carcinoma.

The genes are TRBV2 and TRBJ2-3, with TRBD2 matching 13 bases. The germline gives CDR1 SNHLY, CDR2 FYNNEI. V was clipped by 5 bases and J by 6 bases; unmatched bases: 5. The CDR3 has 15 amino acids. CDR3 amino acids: CASSPRLAGGDTQYF. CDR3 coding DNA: TGTGCCAGCAGTCCTCGACTAGCGGGGGGCGATACGCAGTATTTT.

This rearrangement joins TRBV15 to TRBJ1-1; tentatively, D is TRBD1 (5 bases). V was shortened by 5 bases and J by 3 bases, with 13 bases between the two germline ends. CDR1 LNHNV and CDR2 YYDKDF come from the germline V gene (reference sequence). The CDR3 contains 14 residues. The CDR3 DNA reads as TGTGCCACCAGCCGGACACTTAATTACACTGAAGCTTTCTTT. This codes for CATSRTLNYTEAFF.

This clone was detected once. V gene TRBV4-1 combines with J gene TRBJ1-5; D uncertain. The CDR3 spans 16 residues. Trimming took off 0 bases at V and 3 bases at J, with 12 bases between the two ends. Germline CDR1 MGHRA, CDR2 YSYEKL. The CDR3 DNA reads TGCGCCAGCAGCCAAGACAAGCACGAAATCAATCAGCCCCAGCATTTT. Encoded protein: CASSQDKHEINQPQHF.

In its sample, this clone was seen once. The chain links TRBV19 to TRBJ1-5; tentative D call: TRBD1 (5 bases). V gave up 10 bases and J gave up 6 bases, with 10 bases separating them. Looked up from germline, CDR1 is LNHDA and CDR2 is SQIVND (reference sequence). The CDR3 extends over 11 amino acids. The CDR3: CATGGVQPQHF. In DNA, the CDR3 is TGTGCCACGGGGGGAGTTCAGCCCCAGCATTTT.

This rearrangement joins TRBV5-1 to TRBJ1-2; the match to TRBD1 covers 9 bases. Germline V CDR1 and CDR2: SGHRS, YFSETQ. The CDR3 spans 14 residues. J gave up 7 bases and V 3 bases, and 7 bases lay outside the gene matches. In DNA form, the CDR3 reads TGCGCCAGCAGCTCCGGATCGGGACAGGGTGGCTACACCTTC. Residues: CASSSGSGQGGYTF. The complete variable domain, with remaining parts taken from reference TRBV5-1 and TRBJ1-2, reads KAGVTQTPRYLIKTRGQQVTLSCSPISGHRSVSWYQQTPGQGLQFLFEYFSETQRNKGNFPGRFSGRQFSNSRSEMNVSTLELGDSALYLCASSSGSGQGGYTFGSGTRLTVV.

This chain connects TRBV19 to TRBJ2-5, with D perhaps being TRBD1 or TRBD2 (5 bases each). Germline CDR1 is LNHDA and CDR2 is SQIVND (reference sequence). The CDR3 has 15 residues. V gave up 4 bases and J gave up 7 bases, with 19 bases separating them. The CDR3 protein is CASSTHRGGTGTQYF. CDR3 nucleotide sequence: TGTGCCAGTAGTACCCATAGAGGTGGGACGGGGACCCAGTACTTC.

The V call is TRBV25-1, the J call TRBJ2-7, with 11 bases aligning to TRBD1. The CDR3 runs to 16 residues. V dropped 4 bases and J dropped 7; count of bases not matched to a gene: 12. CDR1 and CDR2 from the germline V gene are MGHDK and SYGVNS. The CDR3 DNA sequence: TGTGCCAGCAGTGCCCTTACGGGACAGGGGGTCCAGGAGCAGTACTTC. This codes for CASSALTGQGVQEQYF.

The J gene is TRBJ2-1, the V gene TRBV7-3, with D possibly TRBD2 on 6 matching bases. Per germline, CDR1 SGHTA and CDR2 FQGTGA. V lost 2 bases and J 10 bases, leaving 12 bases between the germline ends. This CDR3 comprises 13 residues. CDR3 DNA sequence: TGTGCCAGCAGCTTATCGGGAGTTGGCGAGCAGTTCTTC. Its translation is CASSLSGVGEQFF.

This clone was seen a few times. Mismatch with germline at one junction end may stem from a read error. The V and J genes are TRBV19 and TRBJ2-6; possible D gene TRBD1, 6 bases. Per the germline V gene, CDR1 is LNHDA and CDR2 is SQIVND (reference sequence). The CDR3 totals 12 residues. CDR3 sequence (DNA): TGTGCCAGTAGCAGGGGCGCCAGCGTCCTGACTTTC. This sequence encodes CASSRGASVLTF.

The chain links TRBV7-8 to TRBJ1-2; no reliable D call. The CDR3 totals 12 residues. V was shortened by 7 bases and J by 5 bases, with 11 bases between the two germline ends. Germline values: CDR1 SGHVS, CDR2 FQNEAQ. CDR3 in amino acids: CASTSGWYGYTF. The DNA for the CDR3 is TGTGCCAGCACCTCCGGTTGGTATGGCTACACCTTC.

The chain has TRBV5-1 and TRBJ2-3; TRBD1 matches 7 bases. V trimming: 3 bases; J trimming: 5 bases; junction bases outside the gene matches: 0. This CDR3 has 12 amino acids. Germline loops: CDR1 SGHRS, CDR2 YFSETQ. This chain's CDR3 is CASSWDRDTQYF. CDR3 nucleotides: TGCGCCAGCAGCTGGGACAGAGATACGCAGTATTTT.

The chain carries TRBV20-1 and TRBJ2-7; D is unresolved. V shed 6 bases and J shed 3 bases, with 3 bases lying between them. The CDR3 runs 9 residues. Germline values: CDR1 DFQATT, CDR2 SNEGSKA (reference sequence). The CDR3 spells CSANYEQYF. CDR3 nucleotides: TGCAGTGCCAACTACGAGCAGTACTTC.

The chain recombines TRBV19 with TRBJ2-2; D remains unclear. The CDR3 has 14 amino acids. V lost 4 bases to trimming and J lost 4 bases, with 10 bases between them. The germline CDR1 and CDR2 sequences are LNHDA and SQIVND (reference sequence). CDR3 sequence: CASSTHGSTGELFF. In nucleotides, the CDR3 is TGTGCCAGTAGTACCCACGGTAGCACCGGGGAGCTGTTTTTT.

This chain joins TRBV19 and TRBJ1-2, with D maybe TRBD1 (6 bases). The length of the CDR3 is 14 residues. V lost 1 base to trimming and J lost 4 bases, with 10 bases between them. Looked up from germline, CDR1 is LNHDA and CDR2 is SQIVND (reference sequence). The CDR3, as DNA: TGTGCCAGTAGTATAGCAGGGGCCGTCTATGGCTACACCTTC. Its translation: CASSIAGAVYGYTF.

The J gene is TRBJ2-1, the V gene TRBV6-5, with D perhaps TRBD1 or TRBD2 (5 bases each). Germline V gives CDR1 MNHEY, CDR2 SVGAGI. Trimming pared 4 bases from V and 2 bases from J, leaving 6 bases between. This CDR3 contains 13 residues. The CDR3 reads CASSWDPYNEQFF. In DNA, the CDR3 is TGTGCCAGCAGTTGGGACCCCTACAATGAGCAGTTCTTC.